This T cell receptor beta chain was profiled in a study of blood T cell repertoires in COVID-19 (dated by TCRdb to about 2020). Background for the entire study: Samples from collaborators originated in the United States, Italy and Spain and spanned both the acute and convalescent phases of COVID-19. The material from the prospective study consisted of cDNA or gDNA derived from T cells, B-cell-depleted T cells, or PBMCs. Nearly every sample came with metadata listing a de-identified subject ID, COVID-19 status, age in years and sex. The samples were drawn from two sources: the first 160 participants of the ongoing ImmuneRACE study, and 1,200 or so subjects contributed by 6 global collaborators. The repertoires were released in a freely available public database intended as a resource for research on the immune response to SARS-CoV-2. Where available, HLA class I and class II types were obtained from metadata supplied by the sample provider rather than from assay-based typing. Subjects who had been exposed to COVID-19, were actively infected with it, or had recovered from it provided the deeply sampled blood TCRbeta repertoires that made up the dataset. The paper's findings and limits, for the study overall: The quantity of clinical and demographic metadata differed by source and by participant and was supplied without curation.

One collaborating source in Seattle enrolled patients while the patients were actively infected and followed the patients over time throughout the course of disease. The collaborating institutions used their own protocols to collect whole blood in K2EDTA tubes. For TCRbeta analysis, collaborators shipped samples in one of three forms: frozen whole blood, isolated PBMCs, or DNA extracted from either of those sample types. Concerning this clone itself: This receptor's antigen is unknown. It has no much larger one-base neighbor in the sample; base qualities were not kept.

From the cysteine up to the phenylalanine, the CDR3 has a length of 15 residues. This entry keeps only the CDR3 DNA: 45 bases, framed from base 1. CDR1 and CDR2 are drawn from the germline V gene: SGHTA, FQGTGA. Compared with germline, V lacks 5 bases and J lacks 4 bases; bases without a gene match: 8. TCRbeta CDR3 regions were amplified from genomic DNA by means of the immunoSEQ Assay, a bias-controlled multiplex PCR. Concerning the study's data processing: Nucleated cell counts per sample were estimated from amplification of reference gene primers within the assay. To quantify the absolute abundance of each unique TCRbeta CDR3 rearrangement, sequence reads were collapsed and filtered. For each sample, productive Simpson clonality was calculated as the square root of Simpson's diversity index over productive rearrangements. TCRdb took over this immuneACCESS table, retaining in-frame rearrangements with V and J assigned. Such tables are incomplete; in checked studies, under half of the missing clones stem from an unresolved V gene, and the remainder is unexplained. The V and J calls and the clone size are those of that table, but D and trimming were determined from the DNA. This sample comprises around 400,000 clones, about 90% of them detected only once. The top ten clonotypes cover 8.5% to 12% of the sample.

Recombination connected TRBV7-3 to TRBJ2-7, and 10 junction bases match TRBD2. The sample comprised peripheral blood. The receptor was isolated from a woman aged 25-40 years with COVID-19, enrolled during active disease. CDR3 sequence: CASSPLAGAGYEQYF. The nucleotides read TGTGCCAGCAGCCCTCTAGCGGGGGCCGGGTACGAGCAGTACTTC.